This paragraph covers one T cell receptor beta chain sequence. Its antigen is not known. The sample belongs to a study of graft-versus-host responses after intestinal transplantation. Study information: Following induction with anti-thymocyte globulin, all recipients were given tacrolimus and steroids for about 3 years. Study-level findings and limits: Detection of GvH clones occurred in recipient marrow, and some had their first appearance in ileum or blood.

Data came from immunoSEQ multiplex PCR; TCRdb stores just in-frame clones and leaves some out. This table has about 78,000 clones, 87% appearing once. CDR3 length equals 14 residues. V was trimmed by 0 bases and J by 2 bases, leaving 7 bases between them. Germline V CDR1 and CDR2: MGHRA, YSYEKL. The V and J genes are TRBV4-1 and TRBJ1-2; no definite D call. Sequencing was performed on unstimulated CD8+ T cells sorted from spleen or lymph node cells, taken before transplant. This receptor was identified in a human donor who was the organ donor for an intestinal transplant. The CDR3 spells CASSQDGQNYGYTF. CDR3 bases: TGCGCCAGCAGCCAAGATGGGCAGAACTATGGCTACACCTTC.